Sequencing of this T cell receptor (beta chain) was carried out in a study of cytomegalovirus exposure and HLA in healthy donors. Study-wide results and caveats: Among the sequence variants, a highly shared cluster was likely an artifact of sequencing. HLA alleles were associated with 15,000 to 20,000 TCR beta sequences in a later analysis at 0.05 false discovery rate. It was reported that TCR beta sequences correctly inferred the HLA-A and HLA-B alleles for most subjects.

Its frequency marks this clone as medium-sized. Its antigen is unknown. PCR used 60 Vbeta primers and 13 Jbeta primers. Sequencing used immunoSEQ multiplex PCR; TCRdb keeps in-frame clones, though not all of them. The table counts more than 45,000 clones; around 12% lies in the top ten. This TCR derives from a woman in her sixties or seventies in good health and CMV-seropositive. Sequenced sample: PBMCs.

Here the CDR3 DNA reads TGCGCCAGCAGCCAAGATACAGGGGGCTCTGGGGCCAACGTCCTGACTTTC. The encoded protein is CASSQDTGGSGANVLTF. The chain recombines TRBV4-3 with TRBJ2-6; 8 bases align to TRBD1. This CDR3 contains 17 residues. The germline V gene encodes CDR1 LGHNA and CDR2 YSLEER. V trimming: 0 bases; J trimming: 0 bases; junction bases outside the gene matches: 1.